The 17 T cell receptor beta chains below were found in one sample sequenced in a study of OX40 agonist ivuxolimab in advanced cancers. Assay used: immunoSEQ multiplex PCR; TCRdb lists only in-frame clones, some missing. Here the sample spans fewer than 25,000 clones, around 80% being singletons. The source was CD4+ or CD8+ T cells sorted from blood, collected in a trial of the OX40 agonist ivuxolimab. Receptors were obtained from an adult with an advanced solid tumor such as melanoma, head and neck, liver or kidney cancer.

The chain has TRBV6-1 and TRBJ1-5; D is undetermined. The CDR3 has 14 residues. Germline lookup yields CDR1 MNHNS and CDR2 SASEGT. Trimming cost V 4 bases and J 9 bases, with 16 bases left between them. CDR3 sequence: CASSATASRPPQHF. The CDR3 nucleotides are TGTGCCAGCAGTGCAACGGCCAGCAGGCCGCCCCAGCATTTT.

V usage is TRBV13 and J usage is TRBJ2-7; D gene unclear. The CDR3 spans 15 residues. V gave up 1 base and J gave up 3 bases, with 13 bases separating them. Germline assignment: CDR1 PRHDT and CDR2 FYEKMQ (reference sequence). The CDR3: CASSLAGTENYEQYF. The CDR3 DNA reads TGTGCCAGCAGCTTAGCAGGCACAGAAAACTACGAGCAGTACTTC.

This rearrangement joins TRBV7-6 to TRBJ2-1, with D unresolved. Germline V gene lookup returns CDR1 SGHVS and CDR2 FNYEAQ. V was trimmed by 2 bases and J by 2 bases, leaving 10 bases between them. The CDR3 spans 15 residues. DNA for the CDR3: TGTGCCAGCAGCTTACTAGGCGTCCCCTACAATGAGCAGTTCTTC. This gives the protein CASSLLGVPYNEQFF.

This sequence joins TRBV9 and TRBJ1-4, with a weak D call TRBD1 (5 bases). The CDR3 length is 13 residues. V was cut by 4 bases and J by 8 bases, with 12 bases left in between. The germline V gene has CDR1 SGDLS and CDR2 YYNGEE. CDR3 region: CASSPGTAEKLFF. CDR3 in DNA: TGTGCCAGCAGCCCCGGGACGGCCGAAAAACTGTTTTTT.

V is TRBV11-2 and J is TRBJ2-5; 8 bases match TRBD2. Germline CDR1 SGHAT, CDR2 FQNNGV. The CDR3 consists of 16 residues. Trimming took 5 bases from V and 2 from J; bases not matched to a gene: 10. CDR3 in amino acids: CASSPPGGGRQETQYF. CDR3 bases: TGTGCCAGCAGCCCACCCGGGGGGGGGCGGCAAGAGACCCAGTACTTC.

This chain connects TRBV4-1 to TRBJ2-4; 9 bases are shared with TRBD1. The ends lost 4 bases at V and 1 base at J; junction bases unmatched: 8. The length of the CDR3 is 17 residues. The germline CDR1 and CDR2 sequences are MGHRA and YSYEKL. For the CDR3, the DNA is TGCGCCAGCAGCCTCAGACAGGGGGTGGAGGCCAAAAACATTCAGTACTTC. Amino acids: CASSLRQGVEAKNIQYF.

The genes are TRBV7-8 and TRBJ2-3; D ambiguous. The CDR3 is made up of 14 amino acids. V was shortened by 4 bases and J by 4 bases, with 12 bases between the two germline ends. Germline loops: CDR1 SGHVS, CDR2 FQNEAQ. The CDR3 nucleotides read TGTGCCAGCAGCTCCGCTGACGGTCCAGATACGCAGTATTTT. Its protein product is CASSSADGPDTQYF.

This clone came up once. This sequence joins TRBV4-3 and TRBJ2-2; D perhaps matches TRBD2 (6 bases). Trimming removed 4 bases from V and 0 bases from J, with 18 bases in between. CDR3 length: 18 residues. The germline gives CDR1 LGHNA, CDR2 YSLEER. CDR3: CASSRSHGGTSNTGELFF. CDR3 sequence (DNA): TGCGCCAGCAGCCGATCACATGGGGGGACCTCGAACACCGGGGAGCTGTTTTTT.

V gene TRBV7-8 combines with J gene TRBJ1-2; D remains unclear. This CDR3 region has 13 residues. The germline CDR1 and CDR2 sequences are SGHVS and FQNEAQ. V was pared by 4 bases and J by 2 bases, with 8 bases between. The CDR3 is CASSYFGNYGYTF. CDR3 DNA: TGTGCCAGCAGCTATTTCGGAAACTATGGCTACACCTTC.

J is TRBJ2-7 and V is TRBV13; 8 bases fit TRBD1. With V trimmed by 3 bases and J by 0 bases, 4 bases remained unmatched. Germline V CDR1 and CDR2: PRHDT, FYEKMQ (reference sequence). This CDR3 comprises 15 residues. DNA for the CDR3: TGTGCCAGCAGCTTCCCGGGACAGGTCTCCTACGAGCAGTACTTC. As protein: CASSFPGQVSYEQYF.

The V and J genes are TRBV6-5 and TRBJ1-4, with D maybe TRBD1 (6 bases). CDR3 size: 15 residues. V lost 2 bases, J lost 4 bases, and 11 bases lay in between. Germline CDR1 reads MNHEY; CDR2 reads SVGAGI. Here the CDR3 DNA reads TGTGCCAGCAGTTACATCGGACAGATTAATGAAAAACTGTTTTTT. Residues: CASSYIGQINEKLFF.

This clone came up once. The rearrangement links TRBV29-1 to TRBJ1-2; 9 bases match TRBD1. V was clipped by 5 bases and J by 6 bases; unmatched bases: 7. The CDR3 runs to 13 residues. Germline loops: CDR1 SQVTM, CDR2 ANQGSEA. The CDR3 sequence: CSVRLQGAHGYTF. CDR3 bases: TGCAGCGTTAGATTACAGGGGGCTCATGGCTACACCTTC.

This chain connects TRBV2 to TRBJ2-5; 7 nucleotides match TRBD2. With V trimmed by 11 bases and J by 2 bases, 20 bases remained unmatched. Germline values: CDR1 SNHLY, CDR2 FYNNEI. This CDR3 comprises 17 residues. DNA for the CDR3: TGTGCCGCATCGGGGTACGAGACTAGCAGACTACAAGAGACCCAGTACTTC. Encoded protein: CAASGYETSRLQETQYF.

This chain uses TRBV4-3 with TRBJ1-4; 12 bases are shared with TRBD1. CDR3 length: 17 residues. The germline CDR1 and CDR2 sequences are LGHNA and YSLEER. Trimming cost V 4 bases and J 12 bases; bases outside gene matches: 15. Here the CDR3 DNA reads TGCGCCAGCAGCCCCCCGGGACAGGGGGCGCGTGATGGTGAACTGTTTTTT. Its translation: CASSPPGQGARDGELFF.

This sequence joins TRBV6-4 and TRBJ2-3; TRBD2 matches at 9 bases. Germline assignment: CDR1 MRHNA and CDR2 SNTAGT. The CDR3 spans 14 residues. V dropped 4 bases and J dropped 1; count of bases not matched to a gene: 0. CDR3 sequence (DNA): TGTGCCAGCAGTGGGACTAGCGGCACAGATACGCAGTATTTT. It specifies CASSGTSGTDTQYF.

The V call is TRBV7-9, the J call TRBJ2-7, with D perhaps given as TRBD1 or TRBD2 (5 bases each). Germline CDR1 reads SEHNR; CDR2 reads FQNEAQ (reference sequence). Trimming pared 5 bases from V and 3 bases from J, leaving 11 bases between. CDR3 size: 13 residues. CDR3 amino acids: CASSPGPNYEQYF. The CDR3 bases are TGTGCCAGCAGCCCGGGACCAAACTACGAGCAGTACTTC.

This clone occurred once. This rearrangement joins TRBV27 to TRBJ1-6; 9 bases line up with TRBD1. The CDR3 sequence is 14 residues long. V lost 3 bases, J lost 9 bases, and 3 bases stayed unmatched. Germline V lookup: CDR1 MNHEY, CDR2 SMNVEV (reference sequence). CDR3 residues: CASSLGTGISPLHF. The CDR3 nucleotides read TGTGCCAGCAGTTTGGGGACAGGGATTTCACCCCTCCACTTT.